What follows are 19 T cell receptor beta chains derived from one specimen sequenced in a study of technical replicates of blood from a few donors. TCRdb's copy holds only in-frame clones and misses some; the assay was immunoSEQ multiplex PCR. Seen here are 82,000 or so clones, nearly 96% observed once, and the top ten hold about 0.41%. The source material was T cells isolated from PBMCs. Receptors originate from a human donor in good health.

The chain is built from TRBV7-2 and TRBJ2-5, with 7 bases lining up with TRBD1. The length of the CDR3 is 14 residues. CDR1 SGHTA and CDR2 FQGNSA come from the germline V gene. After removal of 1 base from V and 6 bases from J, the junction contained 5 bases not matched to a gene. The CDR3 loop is CASSLGGQAQTQYF. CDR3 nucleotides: TGTGCCAGCAGCTTAGGTGGACAGGCGCAGACCCAGTACTTC.

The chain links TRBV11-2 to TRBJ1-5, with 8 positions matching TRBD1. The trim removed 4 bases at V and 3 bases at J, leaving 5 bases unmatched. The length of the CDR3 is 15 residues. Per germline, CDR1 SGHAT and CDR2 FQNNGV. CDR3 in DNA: TGTGCCAGCAGCTCCCAGGGGGCGGACAATCAGCCCCAGCATTTT. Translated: CASSSQGADNQPQHF.

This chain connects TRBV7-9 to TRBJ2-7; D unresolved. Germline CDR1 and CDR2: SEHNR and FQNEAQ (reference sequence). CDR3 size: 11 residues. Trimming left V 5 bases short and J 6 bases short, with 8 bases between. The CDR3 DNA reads TGTGCCAGCAGCATCTCCCCCGAGCAGTACTTC. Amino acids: CASSISPEQYF.

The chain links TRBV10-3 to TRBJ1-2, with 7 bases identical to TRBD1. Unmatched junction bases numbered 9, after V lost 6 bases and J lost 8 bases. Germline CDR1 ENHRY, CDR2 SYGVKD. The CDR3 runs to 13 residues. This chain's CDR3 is CAIREDRTGGYTF. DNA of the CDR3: TGTGCCATCAGGGAAGACAGGACAGGCGGCTACACCTTC.

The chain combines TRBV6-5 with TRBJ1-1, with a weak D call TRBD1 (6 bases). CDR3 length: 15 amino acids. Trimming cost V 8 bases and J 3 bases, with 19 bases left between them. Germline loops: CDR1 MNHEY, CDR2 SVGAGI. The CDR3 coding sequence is TGTGCCAGCGGACCCTACCGCAGGGGACACACTGAAGCTTTCTTT. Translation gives CASGPYRRGHTEAFF.

CDR3 DNA: TGTGCCAGCAGCCTCTATTACGAGCAGTACTTC. Its protein product is CASSLYYEQYF. The chain recombines TRBV11-3 with TRBJ2-7; D is ambiguous. The V gene lost 5 bases and the J gene lost 4 bases, with 6 bases spanning the gap. From germline, CDR1 is SGHNT and CDR2 YENEEA. The CDR3 contains 11 residues.

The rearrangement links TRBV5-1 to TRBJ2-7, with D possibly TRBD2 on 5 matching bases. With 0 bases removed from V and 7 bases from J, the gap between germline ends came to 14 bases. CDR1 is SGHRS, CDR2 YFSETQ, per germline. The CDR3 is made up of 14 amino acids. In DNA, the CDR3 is TGCGCCAGCAGCTTGGTTGGAGAGACGGGGGAGCAGTACTTC. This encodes CASSLVGETGEQYF. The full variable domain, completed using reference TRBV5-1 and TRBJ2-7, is KAGVTQTPRYLIKTRGQQVTLSCSPISGHRSVSWYQQTPGQGLQFLFEYFSETQRNKGNFPGRFSGRQFSNSRSEMNVSTLELGDSALYLCASSLVGETGEQYFGPGTRLTVT.

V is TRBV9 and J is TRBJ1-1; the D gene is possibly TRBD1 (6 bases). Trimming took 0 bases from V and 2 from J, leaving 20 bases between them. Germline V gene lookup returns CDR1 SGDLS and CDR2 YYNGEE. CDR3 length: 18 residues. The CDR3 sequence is CASSVGARGGGANTEAFF. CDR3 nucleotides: TGTGCCAGCAGCGTAGGAGCGCGTGGAGGGGGGGCTAACACTGAAGCTTTCTTT.

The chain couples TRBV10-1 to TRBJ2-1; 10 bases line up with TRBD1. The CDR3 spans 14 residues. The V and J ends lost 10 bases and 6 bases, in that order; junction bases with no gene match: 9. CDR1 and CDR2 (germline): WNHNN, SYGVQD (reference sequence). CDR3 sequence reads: CATMGTGDGNEQFF. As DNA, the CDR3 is TGCGCCACCATGGGGACAGGGGATGGCAATGAGCAGTTCTTC.

The CDR3 DNA follows: TGCGCCAGCAGTCAATCCAACAGGGGTGACGTCGGCTACACCTTC. This sequence encodes CASSQSNRGDVGYTF. The chain is built from TRBV23-1 and TRBJ1-2; 7 positions match TRBD1. TRBV23-1 has ORF status, its function being uncertain. This CDR3 region has 15 residues. The J segment lost 8 bases and the V segment lost 0 bases, leaving 9 bases of the junction unmatched.

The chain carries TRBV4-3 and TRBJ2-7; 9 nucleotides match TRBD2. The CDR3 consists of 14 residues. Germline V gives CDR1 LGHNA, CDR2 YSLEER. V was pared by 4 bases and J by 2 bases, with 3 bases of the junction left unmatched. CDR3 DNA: TGCGCCAGCAGCCGGGGACTAGCCACCTACGAGCAGTACTTC. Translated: CASSRGLATYEQYF.

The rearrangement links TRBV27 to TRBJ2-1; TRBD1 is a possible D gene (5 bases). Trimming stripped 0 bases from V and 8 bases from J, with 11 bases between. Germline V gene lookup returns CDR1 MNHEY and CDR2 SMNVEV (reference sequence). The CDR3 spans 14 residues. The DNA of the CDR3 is TGTGCCAGCAGTTTATCGGGATGGGGCGATGAGCAGTTCTTC. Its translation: CASSLSGWGDEQFF.

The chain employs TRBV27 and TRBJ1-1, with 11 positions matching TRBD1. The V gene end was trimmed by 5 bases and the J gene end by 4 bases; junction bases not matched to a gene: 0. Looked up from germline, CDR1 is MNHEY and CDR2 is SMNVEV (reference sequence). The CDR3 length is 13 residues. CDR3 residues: CASSGTGGTEAFF. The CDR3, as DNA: TGTGCCAGCAGTGGGACAGGGGGCACTGAAGCTTTCTTT.

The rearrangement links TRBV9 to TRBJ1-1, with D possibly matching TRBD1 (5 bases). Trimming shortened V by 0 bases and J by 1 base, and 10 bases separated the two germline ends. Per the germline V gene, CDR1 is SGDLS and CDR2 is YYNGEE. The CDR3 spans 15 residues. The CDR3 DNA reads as TGTGCCAGCAGCGTAGTGAAGGGGTCGAACACTGAAGCTTTCTTT. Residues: CASSVVKGSNTEAFF.

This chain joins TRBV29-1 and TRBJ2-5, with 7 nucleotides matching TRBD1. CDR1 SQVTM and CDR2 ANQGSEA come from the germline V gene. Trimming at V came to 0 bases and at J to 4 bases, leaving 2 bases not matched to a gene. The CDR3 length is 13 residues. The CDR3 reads CSVEETGAETQYF. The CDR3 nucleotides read TGCAGCGTTGAAGAAACAGGGGCAGAGACCCAGTACTTC.

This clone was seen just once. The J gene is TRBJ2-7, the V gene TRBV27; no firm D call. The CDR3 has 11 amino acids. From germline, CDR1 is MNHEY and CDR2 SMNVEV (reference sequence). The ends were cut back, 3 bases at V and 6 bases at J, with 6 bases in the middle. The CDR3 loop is CASSFGLEQYF. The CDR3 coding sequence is TGTGCCAGCAGTTTTGGGCTCGAGCAGTACTTC.

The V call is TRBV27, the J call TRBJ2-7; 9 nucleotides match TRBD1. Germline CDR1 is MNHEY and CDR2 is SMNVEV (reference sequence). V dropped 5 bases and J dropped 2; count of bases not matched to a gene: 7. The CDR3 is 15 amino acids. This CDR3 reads CASSKSRDRAYEQYF. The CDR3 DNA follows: TGTGCCAGCAGTAAATCCCGGGACAGGGCCTACGAGCAGTACTTC.

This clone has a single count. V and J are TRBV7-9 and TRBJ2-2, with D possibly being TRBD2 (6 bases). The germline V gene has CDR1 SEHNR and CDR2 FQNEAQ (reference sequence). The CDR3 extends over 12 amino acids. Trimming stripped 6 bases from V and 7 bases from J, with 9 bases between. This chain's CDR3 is CASRGGDGELFF. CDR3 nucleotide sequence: TGTGCCAGCAGGGGGGGAGACGGGGAGCTGTTTTTT.

CDR3 DNA sequence: TGTGCCAGCAGCGTAGGGACAGCCTCCTACAATGAGCAGTTCTTC. Translation gives CASSVGTASYNEQFF. This sequence joins TRBV9 and TRBJ2-1, with D possibly TRBD1 on 6 matching bases. The CDR3 has 15 residues. Trimming removed 0 bases from V and 0 bases from J, with 7 bases in between. Germline V gene sequence: CDR1 SGDLS, CDR2 YYNGEE.